This T cell receptor (beta chain) comes out of a study of T-cell reconstitution after alpha-beta-depleted transplantation in children. General observations from the study: One year after transplant, T-cell counts and diversity came mostly from newly produced T cells. In some patients, recipient T cells and intrathymic progenitors surviving conditioning explained high day-60 diversity. At around two months after transplant, the alpha-beta T cells were reportedly derived from several hundred expanded clones that came from non-depleted graft cells.

Comments on this clonotype: Its target is not known.

Unique molecular identifiers were incorporated when the TCRbeta library was constructed. TCRdb re-derived calls from the PCR reads in MiXCR, one entry per CDR3 protein. There are fewer than 250,000 distinct CDR3 sequences in the sample; roughly 15% occur only once, and about 41% lies in the top ten. V was trimmed by 8 bases and J by 7 bases, leaving 11 bases between them. Germline CDR1 is SGHTA and CDR2 is FQGTGA. CDR3 length: 12 residues. The receptor was derived from a male patient between 2 and 9 years old who had a stem cell transplant for acute lymphoblastic leukemia, so the T cells may come from the graft donor. This chain uses TRBV7-3 with TRBJ2-2; D may correspond to TRBD1 or TRBD2 (7 bases each). The sequencing used PBMCs, mostly from graft donor cells, collected 360 days after TCRalphabeta/CD19-depleted stem cell transplant. The CDR3 bases are TGTGCCAGCTCAGGGGGGGACGGGGAGCTGTTTTTT. It is translated as CASSGGDGELFF.